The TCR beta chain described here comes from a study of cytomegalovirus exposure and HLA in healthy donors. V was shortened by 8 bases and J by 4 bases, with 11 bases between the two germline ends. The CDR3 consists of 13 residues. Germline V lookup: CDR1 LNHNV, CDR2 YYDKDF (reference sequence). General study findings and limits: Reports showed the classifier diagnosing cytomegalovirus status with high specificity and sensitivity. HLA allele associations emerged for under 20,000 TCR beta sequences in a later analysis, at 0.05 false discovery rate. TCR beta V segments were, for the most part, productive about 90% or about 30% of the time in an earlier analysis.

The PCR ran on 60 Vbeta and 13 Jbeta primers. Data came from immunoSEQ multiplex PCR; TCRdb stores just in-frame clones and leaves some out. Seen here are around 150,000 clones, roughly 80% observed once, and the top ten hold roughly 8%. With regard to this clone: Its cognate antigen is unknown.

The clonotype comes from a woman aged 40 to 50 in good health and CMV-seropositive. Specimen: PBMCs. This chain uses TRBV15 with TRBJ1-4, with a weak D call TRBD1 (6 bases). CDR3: CATCGGYNEKLFF. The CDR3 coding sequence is TGTGCCACCTGCGGGGGCTATAATGAAAAACTGTTTTTT.